This T cell receptor beta chain emerged from a study of blood T cells in healthy people across ages (dated by TCRdb to about 2015). Concerning the study at large: In model experiments, roughly one uniquely barcoded TCR beta cDNA molecule per two T cells was captured by template switching. Using deep sequencing normalized with unique cDNA molecular identifiers, the study measured how TCR beta repertoire diversity changes with age. The donors were split into four age groups: young (average about 15 years), middle-aged (more than 35), aged (more than 55) and long-lived (roughly 86). Two additional independent replicas of 1 million unique cDNA reads from the same blood draw were analyzed for two donors (one aged 18 to 30 and one aged 80 or older).

This clonotype was seen more than once but under ten times. Its specific antigen is unknown. Within one base of it there is no much larger clone, and no base qualities were kept. The library was made by 5' RACE. The data were produced on an Illumina HiSeq 2500. A second 7 to 11 cycle PCR used a sample-barcoded 5' primer and a J-beta primer mix. A unique molecular identifier was introduced onto each TCR beta cDNA molecule by a template-switch 5' adaptor carrying 12 random nucleotides. At least 2.5 million CDR3-containing paired-end reads were obtained from each sample. First-strand cDNA was synthesized from all RNA with the Mint cDNA synthesis kit, primed by a TRBC-specific oligonucleotide. Following uracil-DNA glycosylase treatment, all cDNA underwent a first 18-cycle PCR with the universal primers M1SS and BC2_uni_R. The authors' pipeline ran thus. Each sample was normalized by randomly selecting 1 million high-quality reads, each carrying a distinct molecular identifier. Reads with shared molecular identifiers were discarded instead of being binned into consensus sequences. MiTCR, run with a Q25 quality threshold and the strictest error-elimination algorithm, handled CDR3 identification, clonotype clustering and error correction. A nonparametric unseen species model using Euler transformation provided a lower-bound estimate of total TCR beta diversity. The raw public data were reprocessed by TCRdb itself: fastp quality trimming at Q25, MiXCR clonotype calling, in-frame beta chains only. One record per CDR3 amino acid sequence lists the most common genes and DNA. The V and J calls here are based on TCRdb, not the publication. The sample records approximately 800,000 distinct CDR3 sequences, roughly 25% of which are singletons. Approximately 4% of the sample lies in the top ten.

Spanning cysteine to phenylalanine, the CDR3 consists of 15 amino acids. Left in the record is the CDR3 DNA by itself, 45 bases read in frame from the first base. The junction carries 12 bases between V and J, which are trimmed by 2 bases and 7 bases respectively. CDR1 is given as MNHEY and CDR2 as SMNVEV, both from the germline V gene (reference sequence). Donors were under 40 systemically healthy Caucasian individuals from Russia aged roughly 6 to 100 years. About 10 milliliters of peripheral blood were collected from each donor into EDTA-treated Vacutainer tubes. Ficoll-Paque density-gradient centrifugation was used to isolate PBMCs, with at least 6.5 million obtained per sample. Trizol reagent was used to extract total RNA from the PBMCs, yielding at least 5.5 micrograms per sample. For every donor, flow cytometry on a PBMC aliquot measured the percentage of naive CD45RAhigh/CD27high T cells.

Study-level results and caveats: Conclusive comparison of naive and antigen-experienced compartments was prevented by the profiling of bulk unsorted PBMCs. As age increased, observed TCR beta diversity per million T cells dropped in a roughly linear way, and a significant reduction was already evident by age 40. Total diversity estimates from one million sequenced T cells were considered lower bounds and underestimates. A strong correlation was found between observed TCR beta diversity and the percentage of naive T cells measured by flow cytometry. Because donor CMV infection status was unknown, age-related changes in expanded clonotypes were potentially confounded. Compared with the aged group, the long-lived group had more naive CD4+ T cells, fewer expanded clones and increased TCR diversity, a pattern suggesting age selection.

A further study also used this sample, focusing on T cells of mothers and their children. From the second report: Nine systemically healthy Caucasian individuals served as donors, namely three mothers together with their six children. cDNA synthesis used all of the extracted RNA, with 1.5 ug of RNA in each 15 ul reaction. In the second PCR, the M1S primer introduced both the sample barcodes and 2-4 random nucleotides. More than 9 million TCR beta CDR3 reads were obtained from each mother, and about 3 million reads were obtained from each child. Thymic selection similarly shapes TCR recombination output in related and unrelated pairs, with minor effect from inherited differences. Normalized repertoire overlap was always found to be slightly, but never significantly, higher in related mother-child pairs than in unrelated mother-child pairs. Persistent microchimeric T cell clones were not detected, at a sensitivity of approximately 100 clones per million clonotypes. In the study, deep NGS was used to compare the TCR beta repertoires of mothers and children, and features distinguishing related mother-child pairs from unrelated individuals were sought. Mothers averaged roughly 40 +/- 4 years of age and children averaged around 10 +/- 4 years. After adapter ligation with NEBNext reagents, the libraries were sequenced on Illumina HiSeq 2000 with 100+100 nt paired-end reads. Mother and child libraries were prepared a month apart and sequenced in separate runs to prevent cross-contamination. Each donor had between about 500,000 and 2,100,000 distinct TCR beta clonotypes identified. Naive TCR beta clonotypes were estimated from low-frequency clonotypes matched to each donor's FACS-determined naive share, without sorting.

The chain uses TRBV27 and TRBJ1-6; matching of 5 bases hints at TRBD1 as the D gene. The sequenced sample consisted of blood. This sequence originates from a boy between 5 and 17 years old in good health. The CDR3 is CASSLEVRGNSPLHF. The DNA sequence is as follows: TGTGCCAGCAGTTTAGAGGTGCGGGGGAATTCACCCCTCCACTTT.